This T cell receptor (beta chain) was obtained from a study of CD8+CD57+ T cells in acquired aplastic anemia. Across the whole study: Sorting CD4+ and CD8+ cells gave DNA averaging 3.2 ug. Healthy donor sequencing depth: around 10 million CD4+, 11 million to 14 million CD8+ reads.

This clonotype was counted at least ten times. Its antigen remains unknown. Study-level points and caveats: Patients and controls were not found to differ significantly in CD8+ Simpson's diversity. Patients and controls had in common approximately 30 CD8+ CDR3 sequences.

Looked up from germline, CDR1 is DFQATT and CDR2 is SNEGSKA (reference sequence). V lost 5 bases and J 7 bases, leaving 12 bases between the germline ends. The length of the CDR3 is 12 residues. According to the study, genomic DNA was the template for TCR beta VDJ and CDR3 profiling. TCRdb re-analysed the reads in MiXCR, keeping a single row per CDR3 protein. Here the sample spans about 210,000 distinct CDR3 sequences, approximately 60% being singletons. Sequenced sample: sorted CD4+, CD8+, or CD8+CD57+ T cells (not recorded which) from PBMCs. This chain uses TRBV20-1 with TRBJ2-1; D may be TRBD1 (6 bases). The sequence was obtained from a human donor in good health. The CDR3 DNA is TGCAGTGCTTTCCCCGGGACAAATGAGCAGTTCTTC. The encoded protein is CSAFPGTNEQFF.